Below, one T cell receptor (beta chain) is given with its context. These data originate in a study of blood T cell repertoires in COVID-19. About the study: Acute and convalescent COVID-19 samples came from the United States, Italy and Spain. PBMCs, B-cell-depleted T cells, or T cells provided the cDNA or gDNA that made up the material.

The CDR3 has 15 amino acids. Germline V gives CDR1 SGHRS, CDR2 YFSETQ. V shed 4 bases and J shed 2 bases, with 13 bases lying between them. Profiling relied on immunoSEQ multiplex PCR, and the TCRdb table lists in-frame clones only, not all of them. The sample includes 30,000 to 45,000 clones, approximately 90% seen only once; the top ten take almost 35%. This clonotype was obtained from a man in his 70s with active COVID-19. The rearrangement links TRBV5-1 to TRBJ1-5, with D unresolved. Source material: peripheral blood. CDR3 region: CASSPDGGGNQPQHF. The CDR3 nucleotides are TGCGCCAGCAGCCCGGATGGCGGGGGCAATCAGCCCCAGCATTTT.